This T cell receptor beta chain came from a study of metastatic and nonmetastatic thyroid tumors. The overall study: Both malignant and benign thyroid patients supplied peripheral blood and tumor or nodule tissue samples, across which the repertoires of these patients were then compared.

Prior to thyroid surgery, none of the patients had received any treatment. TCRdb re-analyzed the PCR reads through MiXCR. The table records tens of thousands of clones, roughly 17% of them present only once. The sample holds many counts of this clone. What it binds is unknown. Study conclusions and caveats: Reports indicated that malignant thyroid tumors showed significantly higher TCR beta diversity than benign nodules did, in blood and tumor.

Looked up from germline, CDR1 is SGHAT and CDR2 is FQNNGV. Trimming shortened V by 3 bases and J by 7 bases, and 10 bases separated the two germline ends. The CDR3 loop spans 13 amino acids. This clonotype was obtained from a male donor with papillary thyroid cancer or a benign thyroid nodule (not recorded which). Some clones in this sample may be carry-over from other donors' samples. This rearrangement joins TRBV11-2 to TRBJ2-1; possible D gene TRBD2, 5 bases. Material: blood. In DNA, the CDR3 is TGTGCCAGCAGCTTGGAGGCAGCAAATGAGCAGTTCTTC. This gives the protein CASSLEAANEQFF.